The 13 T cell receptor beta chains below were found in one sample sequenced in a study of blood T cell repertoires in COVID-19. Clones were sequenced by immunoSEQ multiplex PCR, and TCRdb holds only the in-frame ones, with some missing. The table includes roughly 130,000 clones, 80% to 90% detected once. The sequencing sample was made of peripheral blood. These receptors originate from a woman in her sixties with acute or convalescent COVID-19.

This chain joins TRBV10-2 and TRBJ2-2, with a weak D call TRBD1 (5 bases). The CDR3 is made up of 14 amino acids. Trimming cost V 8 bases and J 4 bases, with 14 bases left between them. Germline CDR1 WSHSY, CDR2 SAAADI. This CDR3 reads CASGSRVVTGELFF. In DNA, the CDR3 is TGCGCCAGCGGATCCAGGGTCGTCACCGGGGAGCTGTTTTTT.

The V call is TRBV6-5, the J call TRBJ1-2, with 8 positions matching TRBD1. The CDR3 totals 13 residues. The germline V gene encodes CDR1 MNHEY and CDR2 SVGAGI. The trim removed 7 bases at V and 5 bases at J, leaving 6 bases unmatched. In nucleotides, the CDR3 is TGTGCCAGCACCCGGACAGGGACGTATGGCTACACCTTC. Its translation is CASTRTGTYGYTF.

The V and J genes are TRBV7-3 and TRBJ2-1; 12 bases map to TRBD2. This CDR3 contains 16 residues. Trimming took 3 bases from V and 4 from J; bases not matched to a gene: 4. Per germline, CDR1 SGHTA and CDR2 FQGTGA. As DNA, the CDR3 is TGTGCCAGCAGCTTGGAGGGACTAGCGGGTTACAATGAGCAGTTCTTC. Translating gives CASSLEGLAGYNEQFF.

The CDR3 loop is CASSDKGTSQYV. CDR3 bases: TGTGCCAGCAGTGATAAAGGGACTTCGCAGTACGTC. The rearrangement links TRBV6-1 to TRBJ2-7, with a tentative D call TRBD2 (6 bases). Trimming took off 3 bases at V and 9 bases at J, with 12 bases between the two ends. The CDR3 totals 12 residues. Germline V gives CDR1 MNHNS, CDR2 SASEGT.

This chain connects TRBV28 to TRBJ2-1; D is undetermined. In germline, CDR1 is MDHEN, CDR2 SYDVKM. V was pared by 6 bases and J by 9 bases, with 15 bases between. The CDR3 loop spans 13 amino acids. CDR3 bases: TGTGCCAGCAGCTTCCCCCTTCTTATTGAGCAGTTCTTC. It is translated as CASSFPLLIEQFF.

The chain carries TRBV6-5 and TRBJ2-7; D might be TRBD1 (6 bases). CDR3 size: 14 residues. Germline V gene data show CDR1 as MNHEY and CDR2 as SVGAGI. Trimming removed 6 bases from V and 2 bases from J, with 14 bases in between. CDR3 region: CASSSTGFPYEQYV. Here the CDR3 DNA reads TGTGCCAGCAGCTCGACAGGTTTTCCCTACGAGCAGTACGTC.

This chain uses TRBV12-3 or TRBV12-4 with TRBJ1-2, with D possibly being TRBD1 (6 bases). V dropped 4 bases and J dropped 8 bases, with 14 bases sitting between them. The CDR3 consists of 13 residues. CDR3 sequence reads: CASSSTWGQGYTF. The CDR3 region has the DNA TGTGCCAGCAGTTCAACCTGGGGGCAAGGCTACACCTTC.

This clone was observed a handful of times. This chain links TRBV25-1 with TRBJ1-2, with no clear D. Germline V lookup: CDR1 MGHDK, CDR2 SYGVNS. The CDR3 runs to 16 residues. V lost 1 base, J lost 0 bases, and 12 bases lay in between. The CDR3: CASSEWRSATNYGYTF. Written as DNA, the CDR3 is TGTGCCAGCAGTGAATGGCGGTCGGCTACTAACTATGGCTACACCTTC.

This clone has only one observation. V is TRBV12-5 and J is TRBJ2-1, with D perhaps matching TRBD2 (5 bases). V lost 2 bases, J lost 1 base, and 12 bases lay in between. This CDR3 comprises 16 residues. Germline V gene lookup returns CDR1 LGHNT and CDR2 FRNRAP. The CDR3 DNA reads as TGTGCTAGTGGTTTGTCGGCGGGTATGTCCTACAATGAGCAGTTCTTC. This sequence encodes CASGLSAGMSYNEQFF.

This CDR3 reads CASSIDPRGAGGSKVTDTQYF. DNA of the CDR3: TGTGCCAGTAGTATAGACCCCCGGGGTGCAGGTGGGAGCAAAGTAACAGATACGCAGTATTTT. This sequence joins TRBV19 and TRBJ2-3, with D perhaps TRBD2 (5 bases). Trimming took off 0 bases at V and 3 bases at J, with 28 bases between the two ends. Germline CDR1 reads LNHDA; CDR2 reads SQIVND (reference sequence). The CDR3 spans 21 residues.

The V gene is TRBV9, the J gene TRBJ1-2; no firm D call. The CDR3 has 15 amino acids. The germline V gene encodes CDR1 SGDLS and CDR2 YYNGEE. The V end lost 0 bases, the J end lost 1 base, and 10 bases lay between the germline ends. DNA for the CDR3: TGTGCCAGCAGCGTAGACGAGGGTTATAACTATGGCTACACCTTC. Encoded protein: CASSVDEGYNYGYTF.

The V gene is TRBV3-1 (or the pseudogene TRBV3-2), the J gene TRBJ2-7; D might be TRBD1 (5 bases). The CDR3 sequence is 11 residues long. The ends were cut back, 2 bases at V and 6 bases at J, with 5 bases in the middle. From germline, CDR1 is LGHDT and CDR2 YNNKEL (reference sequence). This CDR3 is CASSQRGEQYF. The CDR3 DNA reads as TGTGCCAGCAGCCAAAGGGGCGAGCAGTACTTC.

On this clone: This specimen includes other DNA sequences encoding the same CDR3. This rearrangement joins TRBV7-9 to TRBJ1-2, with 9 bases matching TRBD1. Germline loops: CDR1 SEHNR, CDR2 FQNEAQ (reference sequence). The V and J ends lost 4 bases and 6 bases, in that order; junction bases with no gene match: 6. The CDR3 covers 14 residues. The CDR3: CASSSSTGGHGYTF. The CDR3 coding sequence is TGTGCCAGCAGCTCTTCGACAGGGGGACATGGCTACACCTTC.